This T cell receptor beta chain was identified in a study of T cell repertoires in cytomegalovirus infection. Study information: Indicated by public TCR beta signatures were CMV infection and matching HLA type.

Turning to this clonotype: Its cognate antigen is unknown.

One entry per CDR3 protein results from TCRdb running MiXCR on the reads. The sample lists around 750,000 distinct CDR3 sequences, about 30% occurring once. Study results and caveats: CMV-specific HLA-C-restricted TCR beta clonotypes dominated the ex vivo response.

Trimming cost V 0 bases and J 6 bases, with 10 bases left between them. The CDR3 loop spans 14 amino acids. Germline CDR1 and CDR2: LGHDT and YNNKEL (reference sequence). The clonotype comes from a human donor in good health (CMV status not recorded). Some clones in this sample may be carry-over from other donors' samples. The source material was cultured CD8+ T cells from PBMCs, sampled from culture after CMV antigen stimulation. The genes are TRBV3-1 and TRBJ2-3; D might be TRBD1 (5 bases). The CDR3 DNA is TGTGCCAGCAGCCAAGATAGGGGCCTTGATACGCAGTATTTT. This codes for CASSQDRGLDTQYF.